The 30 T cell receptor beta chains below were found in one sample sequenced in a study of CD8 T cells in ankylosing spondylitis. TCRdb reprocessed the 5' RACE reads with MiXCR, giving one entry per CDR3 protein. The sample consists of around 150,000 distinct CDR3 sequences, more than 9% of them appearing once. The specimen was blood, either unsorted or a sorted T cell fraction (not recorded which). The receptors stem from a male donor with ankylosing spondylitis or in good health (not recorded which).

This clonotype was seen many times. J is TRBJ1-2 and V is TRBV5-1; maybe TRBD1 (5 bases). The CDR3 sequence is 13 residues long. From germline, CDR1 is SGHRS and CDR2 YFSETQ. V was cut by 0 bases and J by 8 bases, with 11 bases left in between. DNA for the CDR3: TGCGCCAGCAGCTTGGAGTGGGGGTTAGGCTACACCTTC. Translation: CASSLEWGLGYTF.

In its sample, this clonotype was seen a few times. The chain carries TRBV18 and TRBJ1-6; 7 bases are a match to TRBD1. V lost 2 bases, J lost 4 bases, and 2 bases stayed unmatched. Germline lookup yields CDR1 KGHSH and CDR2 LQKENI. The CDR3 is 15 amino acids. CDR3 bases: TGTGCCAGCTCACCAGACAGGGCTTATAATTCACCCCTCCACTTT. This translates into CASSPDRAYNSPLHF.

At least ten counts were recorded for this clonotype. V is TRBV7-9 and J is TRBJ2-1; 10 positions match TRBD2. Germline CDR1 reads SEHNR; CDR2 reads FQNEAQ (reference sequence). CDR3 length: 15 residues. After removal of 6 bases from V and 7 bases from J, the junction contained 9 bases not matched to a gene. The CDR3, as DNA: TGTGCCAGCAGACCTCTAGCGGGGGCCTTTAATGAGCAGTTCTTC. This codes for CASRPLAGAFNEQFF.

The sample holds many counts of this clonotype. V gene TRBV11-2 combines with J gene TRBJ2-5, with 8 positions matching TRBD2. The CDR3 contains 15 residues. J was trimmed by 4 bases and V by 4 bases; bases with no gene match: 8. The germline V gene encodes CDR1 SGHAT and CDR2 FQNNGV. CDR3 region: CASSSGTRGRETQYF. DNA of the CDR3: TGTGCCAGCAGCTCCGGGACTAGGGGTAGAGAGACCCAGTACTTC. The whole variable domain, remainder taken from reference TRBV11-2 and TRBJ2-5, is EAGVAQSPRYKIIEKRQSVAFWCNPISGHATLYWYQQILGQGPKLLIQFQNNGVVDDSQLPKDRFSAERLKGVDSTLKIQPAKLEDSAVYLCASSSGTRGRETQYFGPGTRLLVL.

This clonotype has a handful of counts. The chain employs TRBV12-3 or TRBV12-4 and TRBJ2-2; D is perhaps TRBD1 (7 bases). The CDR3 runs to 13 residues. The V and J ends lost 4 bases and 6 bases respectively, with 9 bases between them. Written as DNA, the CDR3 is TGTGCCAGCAGTTCCAGGGGGGCCGGGGAGCTGTTTTTT. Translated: CASSSRGAGELFF.

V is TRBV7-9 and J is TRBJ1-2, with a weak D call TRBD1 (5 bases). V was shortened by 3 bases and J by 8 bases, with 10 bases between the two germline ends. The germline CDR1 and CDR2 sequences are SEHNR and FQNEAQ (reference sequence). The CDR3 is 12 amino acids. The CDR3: CASSFRVNGYTF. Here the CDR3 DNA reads TGTGCCAGCAGCTTCAGGGTAAACGGCTACACCTTC.

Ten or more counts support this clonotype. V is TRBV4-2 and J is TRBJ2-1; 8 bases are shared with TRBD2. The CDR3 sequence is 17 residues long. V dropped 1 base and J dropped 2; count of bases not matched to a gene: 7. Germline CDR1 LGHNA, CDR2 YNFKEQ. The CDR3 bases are TGTGCCAGCAGCCAAGGGGTTTGGACTAGCCCCTACAATGAGCAGTTCTTC. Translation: CASSQGVWTSPYNEQFF.

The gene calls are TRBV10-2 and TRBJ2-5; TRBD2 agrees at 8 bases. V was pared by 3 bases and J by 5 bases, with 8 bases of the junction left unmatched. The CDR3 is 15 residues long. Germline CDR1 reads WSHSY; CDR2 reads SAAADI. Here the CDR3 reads CASSEGTRVVETQYF. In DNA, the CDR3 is TGCGCCAGCAGTGAAGGGACTAGGGTAGTTGAGACCCAGTACTTC.

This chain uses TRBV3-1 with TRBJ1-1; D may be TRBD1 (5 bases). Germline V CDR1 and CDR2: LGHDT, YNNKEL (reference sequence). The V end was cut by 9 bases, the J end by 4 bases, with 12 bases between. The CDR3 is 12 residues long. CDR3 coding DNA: TGTGCCAGTCAGGGATGGGGCACTGAAGCTTTCTTT. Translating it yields CASQGWGTEAFF.

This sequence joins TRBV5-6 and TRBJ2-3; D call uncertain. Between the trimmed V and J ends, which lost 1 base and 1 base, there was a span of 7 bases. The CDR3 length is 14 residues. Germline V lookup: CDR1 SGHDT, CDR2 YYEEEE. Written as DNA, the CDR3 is TGTGCCAGCAGCTTGTGGTCCGGCACAGATACGCAGTATTTT. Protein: CASSLWSGTDTQYF.

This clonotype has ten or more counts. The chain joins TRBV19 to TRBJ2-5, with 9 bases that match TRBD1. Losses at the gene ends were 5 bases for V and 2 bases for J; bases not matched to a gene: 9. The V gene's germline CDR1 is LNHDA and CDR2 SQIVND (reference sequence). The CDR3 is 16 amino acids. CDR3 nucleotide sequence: TGTGCCAGTAGTTCTCCCAGACAGGGGGGTCAAGAGACCCAGTACTTC. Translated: CASSSPRQGGQETQYF. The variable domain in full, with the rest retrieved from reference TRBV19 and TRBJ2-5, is DGGITQSPKYLFRKEGQNVTLSCEQNLNHDAMYWYRQDPGQGLRLIYYSQIVNDFQKGDIAEGYSVSREKKESFPLTVTSAQKNPTAFYLCASSSPRQGGQETQYFGPGTRLLVL.

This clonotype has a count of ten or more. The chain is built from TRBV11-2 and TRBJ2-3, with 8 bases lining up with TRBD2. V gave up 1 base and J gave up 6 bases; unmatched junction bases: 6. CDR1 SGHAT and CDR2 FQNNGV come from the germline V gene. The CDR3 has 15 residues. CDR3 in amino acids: CASSLVRGGLDTQYF. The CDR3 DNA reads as TGTGCCAGCAGCTTAGTACGGGGGGGCTTGGATACGCAGTATTTT. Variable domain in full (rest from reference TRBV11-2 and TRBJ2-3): EAGVAQSPRYKIIEKRQSVAFWCNPISGHATLYWYQQILGQGPKLLIQFQNNGVVDDSQLPKDRFSAERLKGVDSTLKIQPAKLEDSAVYLCASSLVRGGLDTQYFGPGTRLTVL.

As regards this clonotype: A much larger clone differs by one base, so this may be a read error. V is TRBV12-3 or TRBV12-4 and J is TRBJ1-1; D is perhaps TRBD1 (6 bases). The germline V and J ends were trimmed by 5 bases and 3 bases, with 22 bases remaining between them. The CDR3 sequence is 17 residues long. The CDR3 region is CASSLTLSNRVYTEAFF. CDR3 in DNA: TGTGCCAGCAGTCTTACGTTGTCAAACAGGGTGTACACTGAAGCTTTCTTT.

CDR3 sequence reads: CASSGGRGNDYEQYF. CDR3 coding DNA: TGTGCCAGCAGTGGGGGAAGAGGGAATGACTACGAGCAGTACTTC. This rearrangement joins TRBV2 to TRBJ2-7; TRBD2 might be the D (5 bases). The germline CDR1 and CDR2 sequences are SNHLY and FYNNEI. Trimming cost V 4 bases and J 3 bases, with 16 bases left between them. CDR3 length: 15 residues.

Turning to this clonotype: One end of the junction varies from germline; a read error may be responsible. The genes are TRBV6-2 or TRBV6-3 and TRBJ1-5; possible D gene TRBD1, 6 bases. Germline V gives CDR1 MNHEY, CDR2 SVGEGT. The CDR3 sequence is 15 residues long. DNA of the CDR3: TGTGCCAGCAGCCGGCTCGCAGGGGACAATCGGCCCCAGCATTTT. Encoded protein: CASSRLAGDNRPQHF.

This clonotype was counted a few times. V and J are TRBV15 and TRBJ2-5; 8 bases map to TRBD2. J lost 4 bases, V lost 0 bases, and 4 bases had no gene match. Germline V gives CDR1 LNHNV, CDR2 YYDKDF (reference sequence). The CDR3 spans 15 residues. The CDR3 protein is CATSRDGGARETQYF. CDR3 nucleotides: TGTGCCACCAGCAGAGACGGGGGGGCCAGAGAGACCCAGTACTTC.

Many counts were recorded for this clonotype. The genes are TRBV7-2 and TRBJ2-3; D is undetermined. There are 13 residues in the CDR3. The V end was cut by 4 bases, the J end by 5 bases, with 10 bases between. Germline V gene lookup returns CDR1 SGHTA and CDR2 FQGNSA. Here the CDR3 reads CASSSTQRDTQYF. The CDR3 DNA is TGTGCCAGCAGCTCTACCCAAAGAGATACGCAGTATTTT.

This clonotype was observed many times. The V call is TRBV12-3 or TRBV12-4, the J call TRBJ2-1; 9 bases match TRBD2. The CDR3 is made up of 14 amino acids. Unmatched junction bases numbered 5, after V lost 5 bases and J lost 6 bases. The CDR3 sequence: CASSPGGRANEQFF. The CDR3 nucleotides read TGTGCCAGCAGTCCGGGCGGGAGGGCCAATGAGCAGTTCTTC.

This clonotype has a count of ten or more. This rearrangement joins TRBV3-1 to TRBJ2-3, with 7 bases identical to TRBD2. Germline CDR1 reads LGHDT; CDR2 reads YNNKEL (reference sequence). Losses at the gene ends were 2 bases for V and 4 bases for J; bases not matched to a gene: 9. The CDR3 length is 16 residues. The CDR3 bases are TGTGCCAGCAGCCAATTTCCGACTAGCTCAGCAGATACGCAGTATTTT. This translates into CASSQFPTSSADTQYF.

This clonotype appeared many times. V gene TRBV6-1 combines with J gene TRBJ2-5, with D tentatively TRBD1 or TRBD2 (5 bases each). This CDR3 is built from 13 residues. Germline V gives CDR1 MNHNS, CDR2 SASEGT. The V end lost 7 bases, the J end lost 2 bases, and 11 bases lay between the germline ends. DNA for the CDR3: TGTGCCAGCAACCCGGGACCTCAAGAGACCCAGTACTTC. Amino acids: CASNPGPQETQYF.

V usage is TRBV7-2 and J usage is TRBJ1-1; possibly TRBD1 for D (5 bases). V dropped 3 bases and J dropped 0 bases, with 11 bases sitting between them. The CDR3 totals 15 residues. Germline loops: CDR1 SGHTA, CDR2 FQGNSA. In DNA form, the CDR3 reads TGTGCCAGCAGCTTTTCGGGGGGGTTGAACACTGAAGCTTTCTTT. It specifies CASSFSGGLNTEAFF. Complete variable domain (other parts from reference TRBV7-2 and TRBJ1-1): GAGVSQSPSNKVTEKGKDVELRCDPISGHTALYWYRQSLGQGLEFLIYFQGNSAPDKSGLPSDRFSAERTGGSVSTLTIQRTQQEDSAVYLCASSFSGGLNTEAFFGQGTRLTVV.

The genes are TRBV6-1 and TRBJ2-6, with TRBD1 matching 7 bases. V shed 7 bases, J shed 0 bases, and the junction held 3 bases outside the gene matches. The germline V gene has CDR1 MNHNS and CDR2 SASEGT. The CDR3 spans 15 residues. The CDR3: CASKRQGSGANVLTF. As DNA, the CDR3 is TGTGCCAGCAAACGACAGGGCTCTGGGGCCAACGTCCTGACTTTC.

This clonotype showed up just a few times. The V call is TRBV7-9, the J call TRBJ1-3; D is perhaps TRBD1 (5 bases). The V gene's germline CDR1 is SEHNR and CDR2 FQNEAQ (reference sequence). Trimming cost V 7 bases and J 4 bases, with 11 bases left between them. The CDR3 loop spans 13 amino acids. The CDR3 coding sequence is TGTGCCAGCAAGGCAGGGTTCGGAAACACCATATATTTT. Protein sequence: CASKAGFGNTIYF.

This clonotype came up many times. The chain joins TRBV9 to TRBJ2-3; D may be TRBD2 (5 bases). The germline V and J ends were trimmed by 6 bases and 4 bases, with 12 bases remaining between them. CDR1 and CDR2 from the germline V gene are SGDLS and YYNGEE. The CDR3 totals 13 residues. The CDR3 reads CASTADLADTQYF. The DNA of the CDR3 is TGTGCCAGCACCGCGGACTTAGCAGATACGCAGTATTTT.

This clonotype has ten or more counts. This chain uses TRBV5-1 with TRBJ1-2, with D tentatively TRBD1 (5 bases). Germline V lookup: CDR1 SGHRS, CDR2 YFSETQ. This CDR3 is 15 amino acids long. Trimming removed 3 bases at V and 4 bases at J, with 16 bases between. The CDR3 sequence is CASSSSGQVLYGYTF. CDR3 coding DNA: TGCGCCAGCAGCTCTTCGGGGCAGGTCCTCTATGGCTACACCTTC.

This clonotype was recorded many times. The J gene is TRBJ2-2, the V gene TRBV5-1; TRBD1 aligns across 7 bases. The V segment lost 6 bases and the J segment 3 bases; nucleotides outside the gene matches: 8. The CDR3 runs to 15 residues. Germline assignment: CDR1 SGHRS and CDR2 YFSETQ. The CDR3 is CASTLGGLDTGELFF. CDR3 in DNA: TGCGCCAGCACCCTAGGGGGCTTGGACACCGGGGAGCTGTTTTTT.

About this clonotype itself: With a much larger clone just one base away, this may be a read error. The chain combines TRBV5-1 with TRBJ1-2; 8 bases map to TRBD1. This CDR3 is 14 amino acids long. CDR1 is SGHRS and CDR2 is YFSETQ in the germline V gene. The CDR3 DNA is TGCACCAGCAGCTCACCTGGACAGGGTGGTGGCTACACCTTC. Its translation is CTSSSPGQGGGYTF.

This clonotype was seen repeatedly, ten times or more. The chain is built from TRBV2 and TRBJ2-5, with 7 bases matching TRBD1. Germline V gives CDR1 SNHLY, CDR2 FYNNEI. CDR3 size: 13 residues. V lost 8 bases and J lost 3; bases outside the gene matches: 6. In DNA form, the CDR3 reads TGTGCCAGCGGATTACAGGGGAAAGAGACCCAGTACTTC. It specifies CASGLQGKETQYF.

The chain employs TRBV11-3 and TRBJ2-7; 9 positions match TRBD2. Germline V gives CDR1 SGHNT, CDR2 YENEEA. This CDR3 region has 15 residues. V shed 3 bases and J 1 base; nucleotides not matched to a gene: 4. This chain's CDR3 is CASSFDLAGSYEQYF. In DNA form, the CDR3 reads TGTGCCAGCAGCTTCGACCTAGCGGGGTCCTACGAGCAGTACTTC.

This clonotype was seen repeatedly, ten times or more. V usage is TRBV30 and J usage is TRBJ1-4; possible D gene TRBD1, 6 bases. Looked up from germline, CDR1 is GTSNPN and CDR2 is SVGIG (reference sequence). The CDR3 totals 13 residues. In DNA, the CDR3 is TGTGCAACGGACAGTTCAACTAATGAAAAACTGTTTTTT. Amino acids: CATDSSTNEKLFF.